This passage covers 21 T cell receptor beta chains from one sample sequenced in a study of T cells in localized non-small cell lung cancer. Sequenced by immunoSEQ multiplex PCR; TCRdb stores in-frame clones only, minus some. The sample holds over 45,000 clones, about 87% seen once. The specimen was PBMCs, collected before any cancer treatment. The receptors stem from a female donor with stage II lung adenocarcinoma.

Concerning this clone itself: One junction end does not reproduce the germline sequence, and a read error may be involved. The chain links TRBV5-1 to TRBJ1-6; 8 bases agree with TRBD1. The CDR3 is 18 residues long. Germline CDR1 reads SGHRS; CDR2 reads YFSETQ. The CDR3 loop is CASSPRQGLSSYNSPPHF. The CDR3 region has the DNA TGCGCCAGCAGCCCAAGACAGGGGTTGAGCTCCTATAATTCACCCCCCCACTTT.

This chain links TRBV5-4 with TRBJ1-4; D is possibly TRBD1 (5 bases). Germline V lookup: CDR1 SGHNT, CDR2 YYREEE (reference sequence). V was clipped by 4 bases and J by 5 bases, with 18 bases between them. This CDR3 region has 16 residues. The CDR3 spells CASSLLGDERNEKLFF. The CDR3 DNA reads as TGTGCCAGCAGCCTCTTGGGGGACGAGCGAAATGAAAAACTGTTTTTT.

This sequence joins TRBV5-4 and TRBJ1-2, with 8 positions matching TRBD1. The V gene end was trimmed by 4 bases and the J gene end by 4 bases; junction bases not matched to a gene: 6. The germline V gene has CDR1 SGHNT and CDR2 YYREEE (reference sequence). The length of the CDR3 is 14 residues. CDR3 loop: CASSRGQGPYGYTF. In DNA, the CDR3 is TGTGCCAGCAGCAGAGGACAGGGCCCCTATGGCTACACCTTC.

This rearrangement joins TRBV29-1 to TRBJ1-2; no definite D call. Germline assignment: CDR1 SQVTM and CDR2 ANQGSEA. V was trimmed by 4 bases and J by 7 bases, leaving 16 bases between them. The CDR3 runs to 13 residues. The CDR3 nucleotides read TGCAGCGTTGTATTCGGAGGGTTTGTTGGCTACACCTTC. Protein: CSVVFGGFVGYTF.

This chain uses TRBV9 with TRBJ2-3, with D possibly TRBD1 on 5 matching bases. V lost 3 bases and J lost 3, with 11 bases in between. The CDR3 runs 14 residues. Looked up from germline, CDR1 is SGDLS and CDR2 is YYNGEE. The CDR3 DNA is TGTGCCAGCAGCGCGCTGCCAGGGACAGATACGCAGTATTTT. This sequence encodes CASSALPGTDTQYF. The whole variable domain, remainder taken from reference TRBV9 and TRBJ2-3, is DSGVTQTPKHLITATGQRVTLRCSPRSGDLSVYWYQQSLDQGLQFLIQYYNGEERAKGNILERFSAQQFPDLHSELNLSSLELGDSALYFCASSALPGTDTQYFGPGTRLTVL.

The V and J genes are TRBV6-5 and TRBJ1-1, with TRBD1 matching 7 bases. The germline CDR1 and CDR2 sequences are MNHEY and SVGAGI. CDR3 size: 13 residues. The V gene end was trimmed by 3 bases and the J gene end by 7 bases; junction bases not matched to a gene: 5. In nucleotides, the CDR3 is TGTGCCAGCAGTTATTACAGGGGAATTGAAGCTTTCTTT. This codes for CASSYYRGIEAFF.

The chain combines TRBV7-2 with TRBJ1-3; D is undetermined. Germline-derived CDR1 and CDR2 are SGHTA and FQGNSA. The ends were cut back, 5 bases at V and 5 bases at J, with 13 bases in the middle. The CDR3 consists of 14 residues. CDR3 nucleotides: TGTGCCAGCAGCCCCGGGGAGGCTAGAAACACCATATATTTT. It codes for CASSPGEARNTIYF.

This sequence joins TRBV5-1 and TRBJ2-7; 11 bases are a match to TRBD1. Germline V gene sequence: CDR1 SGHRS, CDR2 YFSETQ. The V segment lost 0 bases and the J segment 6 bases; nucleotides outside the gene matches: 5. The CDR3 runs 15 residues. The CDR3 nucleotides are TGCGCCAGCAGCTTGGCCGGGACAGGGGGACGCGAGCAGTACTTC. Protein product: CASSLAGTGGREQYF.

This clone was counted between two and nine times. The rearrangement uses TRBV2 and TRBJ2-3; the D call may be TRBD1 or TRBD2 (5 bases each). The germline V gene has CDR1 SNHLY and CDR2 FYNNEI. The CDR3 is 15 residues long. Trimming took 6 bases from V and 5 from J, leaving 18 bases between them. For the CDR3, the DNA is TGTGCCAGCAGACCACCGGGACGGGCGGGAGATACGCAGTATTTT. Translated, it gives CASRPPGRAGDTQYF.

The CDR3: CASSLEGQNTEAFF. CDR3 sequence (DNA): TGTGCCAGCAGCTTGGAGGGACAGAACACTGAAGCTTTCTTT. The V and J genes are TRBV5-4 and TRBJ1-1, with D tentatively TRBD1 (6 bases). V was clipped by 0 bases and J by 1 base, with 7 bases between them. The germline CDR1 and CDR2 sequences are SGHNT and YYREEE (reference sequence). The CDR3 loop spans 14 amino acids. Based on the CDR3 plus reference TRBV5-4 and TRBJ1-1, the full variable domain is ETGVTQSPTHLIKTRGQQVTLRCSSQSGHNTVSWYQQALGQGPQFIFQYYREEENGRGNFPPRFSGLQFPNYSSELNVNALELDDSALYLCASSLEGQNTEAFFGQGTRLTVV.

The chain uses TRBV9 and TRBJ1-2, with D maybe TRBD1 (6 bases). The CDR3 runs 15 residues. Germline V CDR1 and CDR2: SGDLS, YYNGEE. Trimming cost V 3 bases and J 0 bases, with 12 bases left between them. The CDR3 region is CASSAWDMANYGYTF. The CDR3 DNA reads as TGTGCCAGCAGCGCGTGGGACATGGCTAACTATGGCTACACCTTC.

The chain is built from TRBV18 and TRBJ1-3; the D gene is possibly TRBD1 (5 bases). V was pared by 5 bases and J by 0 bases, with 8 bases between. The CDR3 contains 14 residues. Germline V gene lookup returns CDR1 KGHSH and CDR2 LQKENI. The CDR3 bases are TGTGCCAGCTCAGGGGGGAACTCTGGAAACACCATATATTTT. It encodes CASSGGNSGNTIYF. Drawing the rest from reference TRBV18 and TRBJ1-3, the complete variable domain is NAGVMQNPRHLVRRRGQEARLRCSPMKGHSHVYWYRQLPEEGLKFMVYLQKENIIDESGMPKERFSAEFPKEGPSILRIQQVVRGDSAAYFCASSGGNSGNTIYFGEGSWLTVV.

The rearrangement uses TRBV7-6 and TRBJ1-4, with 9 bases fitting TRBD1. The CDR3 is made up of 18 amino acids. Losses at the gene ends were 1 base for V and 0 bases for J; bases not matched to a gene: 6. The germline V gene has CDR1 SGHVS and CDR2 FNYEAQ. The CDR3 nucleotides are TGTGCCAGCAGCTTAGTTGACAGGGGGACCGCAACTAATGAAAAACTGTTTTTT. It yields the protein CASSLVDRGTATNEKLFF.

The chain carries TRBV5-1 and TRBJ2-1, with 8 positions matching TRBD1. Trimming cost V 0 bases and J 6 bases; bases outside gene matches: 2. This CDR3 contains 14 residues. Germline V lookup: CDR1 SGHRS, CDR2 YFSETQ. CDR3 in DNA: TGCGCCAGCAGCTTGGGGACAGGGCCCAATGAGCAGTTCTTC. Translated: CASSLGTGPNEQFF.

J is TRBJ1-4 and V is TRBV2, with D unresolved. The CDR3 spans 14 residues. Germline V gene data show CDR1 as SNHLY and CDR2 as FYNNEI. The V end lost 1 base, the J end lost 4 bases, and 7 bases lay between the germline ends. The CDR3 DNA is TGTGCCAGCAGTGAAGGTGGTTATAATGAAAAACTGTTTTTT. Its protein is CASSEGGYNEKLFF.

The chain uses TRBV6-1 and TRBJ1-1; D remains unclear. V lost 4 bases and J 8 bases, leaving 8 bases between the germline ends. The germline V gene has CDR1 MNHNS and CDR2 SASEGT. The CDR3 is made up of 11 amino acids. The CDR3 bases are TGTGCCAGCAGTGGAGGGATCGAAGCTTTCTTT. It translates to CASSGGIEAFF.

The rearrangement joins TRBV7-3 to TRBJ2-3; 7 nucleotides align to TRBD1. The germline CDR1 and CDR2 sequences are SGHTA and FQGTGA. V was clipped by 4 bases and J by 4 bases; unmatched bases: 2. The CDR3 is 13 amino acids. CDR3 in amino acids: CASSWGTADTQYF. The DNA of the CDR3 is TGTGCCAGCAGCTGGGGGACAGCAGATACGCAGTATTTT.

In this sample, this clone turned up once. This chain links TRBV2 with TRBJ1-6; no firm D call. In germline, CDR1 is SNHLY, CDR2 FYNNEI. Deletions cut 2 bases from V and 3 bases from J, with 14 bases between. The CDR3 runs to 17 residues. The CDR3 coding sequence is TGTGCCAGCAGTGAATCGGTGGCAGGCAACTATAATTCACCCCTCCACTTT. Amino acids: CASSESVAGNYNSPLHF.

The chain combines TRBV5-4 with TRBJ2-5; D call uncertain. Germline CDR1 and CDR2: SGHNT and YYREEE (reference sequence). The CDR3 is made up of 12 amino acids. The V end lost 0 bases, the J end lost 9 bases, and 9 bases lay between the germline ends. The CDR3 here is CASSLGTDAQYF. The CDR3 DNA reads TGTGCCAGCAGCTTGGGCACCGACGCCCAGTACTTC.

V and J are TRBV4-1 and TRBJ1-4; D unclear. The CDR3 has 14 residues. Germline assignment: CDR1 MGHRA and CDR2 YSYEKL. Trimming left V 8 bases short and J 4 bases short, with 14 bases between. The DNA for the CDR3 is TGCGCCAGCGCCACAATGGTGTTTAATGAAAAACTGTTTTTT. Its translation is CASATMVFNEKLFF.

The chain employs TRBV5-1 and TRBJ1-3; D unclear. The length of the CDR3 is 12 residues. Germline V lookup: CDR1 SGHRS, CDR2 YFSETQ. With 5 bases removed from V and 3 bases from J, the gap between germline ends came to 6 bases. For the CDR3, the DNA is TGCGCCAGCAGTAGGGATGGAAACACCATATATTTT. Translation: CASSRDGNTIYF.